These 24 T cell receptor beta chains were all obtained from the same sample, sequenced in a study of blood T cell repertoires in COVID-19. The data were produced by immunoSEQ multiplex PCR, yet TCRdb's version contains in-frame clones alone and is incomplete. The data hold 250,000 to 350,000 clones, with 75% to 90% observed a single time. The sample taken for sequencing was PBMCs or T cells enriched from blood (not recorded which). Receptors originate from a woman younger than 35 who had recovered from COVID-19.

V usage is TRBV7-9 and J usage is TRBJ1-6; the D gene is possibly TRBD1 (5 bases). The V end lost 5 bases, the J end lost 0 bases, and 20 bases lay between the germline ends. Germline CDR1 and CDR2: SEHNR and FQNEAQ (reference sequence). The CDR3 contains 19 residues. In DNA form, the CDR3 reads TGTGCCAGCAGCACCGCAATCGTCAGGGAGGACTCCTATAATTCACCCCTCCACTTT. Protein: CASSTAIVREDSYNSPLHF.

The J gene is TRBJ2-1, the V gene TRBV2, with 11 bases aligning to TRBD2. This CDR3 has 17 residues. Looked up from germline, CDR1 is SNHLY and CDR2 is FYNNEI. Trimming took 2 bases from V and 4 from J; bases not matched to a gene: 7. This chain's CDR3 is CASSERASGGLYNEQFF. The DNA of the CDR3 is TGTGCCAGCAGTGAACGGGCTAGCGGGGGGCTATACAATGAGCAGTTCTTC.

The table lists this clone with a count of one. The chain joins TRBV6-1 to TRBJ1-5; D is ambiguous. This CDR3 contains 14 residues. Between the trimmed V and J ends, which lost 3 bases and 3 bases, there was a span of 9 bases. CDR1 MNHNS and CDR2 SASEGT come from the germline V gene. CDR3 in amino acids: CASSESGVNQPQHF. CDR3 DNA sequence: TGTGCCAGCAGTGAGAGCGGGGTCAATCAGCCCCAGCATTTT.

This chain joins TRBV15 and TRBJ1-1; D gene ambiguous. V was cut by 5 bases and J by 1 base, with 17 bases left in between. The V gene's germline CDR1 is LNHNV and CDR2 YYDKDF (reference sequence). This CDR3 spans 16 amino acids. The CDR3 spells CATSRFGAGGNTEAFF. CDR3 bases: TGTGCCACCAGCCGGTTCGGAGCGGGAGGGAACACTGAAGCTTTCTTT.

The J gene is TRBJ1-1, the V gene TRBV5-1, with 8 bases fitting TRBD1. The trim removed 6 bases at V and 6 bases at J, leaving 13 bases unmatched. Germline V lookup: CDR1 SGHRS, CDR2 YFSETQ. CDR3 size: 15 residues. The DNA of the CDR3 is TGCGCCAGCACCGTAGGACAGGGTATAGAGTCTGAAGCTTTCTTT. Its translation: CASTVGQGIESEAFF.

V usage is TRBV19 and J usage is TRBJ2-6; TRBD1 might be the D (6 bases). V shed 2 bases and J shed 0 bases, with 11 bases lying between them. The CDR3 spans 17 residues. Germline V lookup: CDR1 LNHDA, CDR2 SQIVND (reference sequence). The CDR3 DNA is TGTGCCAGTAGTATAAAGGGACAAAGCTCTGGGGCCAACGTCCTGACTTTC. Translation gives CASSIKGQSSGANVLTF.

This clone occurred many times. This chain links TRBV2 with TRBJ2-5; TRBD2 agrees at 10 bases. The trim removed 5 bases at V and 13 bases at J, leaving 7 bases unmatched. This CDR3 is built from 12 residues. Germline CDR1 reads SNHLY; CDR2 reads FYNNEI. Written as DNA, the CDR3 is TGTGCCAGCAGTCCCAGCGGGGGGGCGTTGTACTTC. It translates to CASSPSGGALYF.

This clone was observed a handful of times. The gene calls are TRBV5-6 and TRBJ1-1; tentatively, D is TRBD1 (5 bases). With 6 bases removed from V and 0 bases from J, the gap between germline ends came to 9 bases. This CDR3 contains 13 residues. Germline CDR1 and CDR2: SGHDT and YYEEEE. The CDR3 loop reads CASNTGMNTEAFF. In DNA form, the CDR3 reads TGTGCCAGCAATACAGGCATGAACACTGAAGCTTTCTTT.

This chain joins TRBV6-1 and TRBJ1-6; D is possibly TRBD1 (5 bases). V was shortened by 3 bases and J by 3 bases, with 15 bases between the two germline ends. CDR3 length: 17 residues. CDR1 and CDR2 (germline): MNHNS, SASEGT. CDR3 loop: CASSDTARQLYNSPLHF. The CDR3 DNA sequence: TGTGCCAGCAGTGATACCGCCCGACAGCTCTATAATTCACCCCTCCACTTT.

The V gene is TRBV7-8, the J gene TRBJ2-1; 10 nucleotides align to TRBD2. Trimming removed 2 bases from V and 3 bases from J; junction bases left unmatched: 4. This CDR3 comprises 16 residues. CDR1 and CDR2 (germline): SGHVS, FQNEAQ. CDR3 coding DNA: TGTGCCAGCAGCTTACGGACTAGCGGAGGCTACAATGAGCAGTTCTTC. Amino acids: CASSLRTSGGYNEQFF.

This clone has just one count. The chain joins TRBV7-8 to TRBJ2-5, with D possibly TRBD2 on 6 matching bases. The germline CDR1 and CDR2 sequences are SGHVS and FQNEAQ. CDR3 length: 17 amino acids. The V gene lost 1 base and the J gene lost 2 bases, with 17 bases spanning the gap. Written as DNA, the CDR3 is TGTGCCAGCAGCTTAGGTGGAGTAGCGGCGAATCAAGAGACCCAGTACTTC. It encodes CASSLGGVAANQETQYF.

The chain recombines TRBV11-2 with TRBJ1-5; D not certain. Per the germline V gene, CDR1 is SGHAT and CDR2 is FQNNGV. The germline V and J ends were trimmed by 5 bases and 9 bases, with 14 bases remaining between them. The CDR3 extends over 13 amino acids. CDR3 in DNA: TGTGCCAGCAGCCCATTGAGCCGAGGGCCCCAGCATTTT. Encoded protein: CASSPLSRGPQHF. The variable domain in full, completed from reference TRBV11-2 and TRBJ1-5, reads EAGVAQSPRYKIIEKRQSVAFWCNPISGHATLYWYQQILGQGPKLLIQFQNNGVVDDSQLPKDRFSAERLKGVDSTLKIQPAKLEDSAVYLCASSPLSRGPQHFGDGTRLSIL.

V gene TRBV13 combines with J gene TRBJ2-3, with 11 bases aligning to TRBD2. Germline V gives CDR1 PRHDT, CDR2 FYEKMQ (reference sequence). V shed 5 bases and J 6 bases; nucleotides not matched to a gene: 13. This CDR3 spans 17 amino acids. The CDR3 sequence: CASSPGGLADETDTQYF. The CDR3 region has the DNA TGTGCCAGCAGCCCGGGGGGACTAGCGGACGAGACGGATACGCAGTATTTT. The full variable domain, its missing parts supplied by reference TRBV13 and TRBJ2-3, is AAGVIQSPRHLIKEKRETATLKCYPIPRHDTVYWYQQGPGQDPQFLISFYEKMQSDKGSIPDRFSAQQFSDYHSELNMSSLELGDSALYFCASSPGGLADETDTQYFGPGTRLTVL.

The chain employs TRBV15 and TRBJ2-4; TRBD1 is a possible D gene (6 bases). Trimming shortened V by 0 bases and J by 2 bases, and 14 bases separated the two germline ends. Per the germline V gene, CDR1 is LNHNV and CDR2 is YYDKDF (reference sequence). The CDR3 contains 17 residues. The CDR3 DNA reads TGTGCCACCAGCAGAGAAGGCAGGGGATTAACCAAAAACATTCAGTACTTC. Translated, it gives CATSREGRGLTKNIQYF.

V gene TRBV10-3 combines with J gene TRBJ1-5; 7 bases align to TRBD1. Germline V CDR1 and CDR2: ENHRY, SYGVKD. There are 15 residues in the CDR3. The V and J ends lost 2 bases and 0 bases, in that order; junction bases with no gene match: 1. The CDR3 sequence: CAISETGDSNQPQHF. For the CDR3, the DNA is TGTGCCATCAGTGAGACAGGGGATAGCAATCAGCCCCAGCATTTT.

The chain carries TRBV4-1 and TRBJ1-1; D may be TRBD1 (6 bases). The CDR3 totals 13 residues. The ends were cut back, 4 bases at V and 1 base at J, with 7 bases in the middle. Germline CDR1 and CDR2: MGHRA and YSYEKL. Here the CDR3 reads CASSLGQNTEAFF. The CDR3, as DNA: TGCGCCAGCAGCCTGGGACAGAACACTGAAGCTTTCTTT.

The chain recombines TRBV6-5 with TRBJ1-1, with D perhaps matching TRBD1 (5 bases). Trimming cost V 4 bases and J 8 bases, with 11 bases left between them. Germline V gene lookup returns CDR1 MNHEY and CDR2 SVGAGI. The CDR3 runs 12 residues. DNA for the CDR3: TGTGCCAGCAGTTCGATTCAGGGAGAAGCTTTCTTT. Translated: CASSSIQGEAFF.

V usage is TRBV11-2 and J usage is TRBJ1-3; TRBD1 might be the D (6 bases). Deletions cut 3 bases from V and 4 bases from J, with 16 bases between. The CDR3 runs to 16 residues. Germline V gene sequence: CDR1 SGHAT, CDR2 FQNNGV. The chain's CDR3 is CASSLGGRGRGNTIYF. The CDR3 DNA reads TGTGCCAGCAGCTTGGGAGGGCGGGGGCGCGGAAACACCATATATTTT.

J is TRBJ1-1 and V is TRBV4-1; possible D gene TRBD1, 5 bases. Trimming shortened V by 0 bases and J by 4 bases, and 15 bases separated the two germline ends. Germline V lookup: CDR1 MGHRA, CDR2 YSYEKL. The CDR3 contains 16 residues. The CDR3 is CASSQEKLGPLTEAFF. The CDR3 region has the DNA TGCGCCAGCAGCCAAGAAAAATTGGGGCCTCTCACTGAAGCTTTCTTT.

The chain uses TRBV19 and TRBJ1-5, with 7 bases aligning to TRBD1. The CDR3 is 15 residues long. V was pared by 4 bases and J by 5 bases, with 8 bases of the junction left unmatched. Germline assignment: CDR1 LNHDA and CDR2 SQIVND (reference sequence). The CDR3 spells CASSTPGTAHQPQHF. The CDR3 coding sequence is TGTGCCAGTAGTACCCCCGGGACAGCCCATCAGCCCCAGCATTTT.

V is TRBV4-2 and J is TRBJ2-3; possible D gene TRBD2, 6 bases. The V gene lost 5 bases and the J gene lost 3 bases, with 12 bases spanning the gap. The germline gives CDR1 LGHNA, CDR2 YNFKEQ. The CDR3 has 14 amino acids. The CDR3 sequence: CASSEGTLTDTQYF. The CDR3 region has the DNA TGTGCCAGCAGCGAAGGGACTTTAACAGATACGCAGTATTTT.

The chain links TRBV11-2 to TRBJ1-2, with 11 bases matching TRBD1. The germline gives CDR1 SGHAT, CDR2 FQNNGV. This CDR3 is built from 19 residues. The junction had 16 bases not matched to a gene; V was cut back by 0 bases and J by 7 bases. The CDR3 DNA reads as TGTGCCAGCAGCTTAGATGACATGGCCCCGGGACAGGGGGGTAGTGGCTACACCTTC. It specifies CASSLDDMAPGQGGSGYTF.

The rearrangement joins TRBV12-3 or TRBV12-4 to TRBJ1-1; D not certain. The ends were cut back, 6 bases at V and 5 bases at J, with 13 bases in the middle. The CDR3 runs 13 residues. CDR3 residues: CASSGPLETEAFF. The CDR3 DNA follows: TGTGCCAGCAGCGGTCCCTTGGAGACTGAAGCTTTCTTT.

This clone is a singleton in its sample. The V gene is TRBV5-1, the J gene TRBJ1-2; TRBD1 agrees at 8 bases. CDR3 length: 14 amino acids. Trimming cost V 7 bases and J 6 bases; bases outside gene matches: 11. Germline CDR1 reads SGHRS; CDR2 reads YFSETQ. CDR3 nucleotides: TGCGCCAGCCCCCAGGACAGGGACGAAAATGGCTACACCTTC. This codes for CASPQDRDENGYTF.